This passage covers 24 T cell receptor beta chains from one sample sequenced in a study of CD8 T cells in ankylosing spondylitis. Study-wide results and limits: Seemingly distinctive of ankylosing spondylitis blood was a TCR beta motif formed by eight highly homologous variants.

Which antigens these TCRs recognize remains unknown. TCRdb analysed the 5' RACE reads with MiXCR anew, one entry per CDR3 protein. The sample yields 500,000 to 650,000 distinct CDR3 sequences, roughly 5% seen once. The sequencing input was blood, either unsorted or a sorted T cell fraction (not recorded which). These receptors were taken from a male donor with ankylosing spondylitis.

This clonotype was observed at least ten times. This rearrangement joins TRBV12-3 or TRBV12-4 to TRBJ2-5; no reliable D call. V dropped 6 bases and J dropped 5 bases, with 16 bases sitting between them. This CDR3 has 14 amino acids. The DNA of the CDR3 is TGTGCCAGCAGCCCAGCCTTGTACGCGGAGACCCAGTACTTC. Translated, it gives CASSPALYAETQYF.

The table lists this clonotype with many counts. This chain joins TRBV6-5 and TRBJ1-2, with D unresolved. Trimming removed 6 bases at V and 8 bases at J, with 16 bases between. Germline loops: CDR1 MNHEY, CDR2 SVGAGI. The CDR3 has 13 amino acids. DNA for the CDR3: TGTGCCAGCAGACCGACCGTGAAATGGGGCTACACCTTC. Residues: CASRPTVKWGYTF.

In its sample, this clonotype was seen a few times. This chain joins TRBV27 and TRBJ2-3, with D uncertain. This CDR3 spans 15 amino acids. The V end was cut by 3 bases, the J end by 2 bases, with 12 bases between. Germline CDR1 MNHEY, CDR2 SMNVEV (reference sequence). The CDR3 here is CASSFRAVITDTQYF. In nucleotides, the CDR3 is TGTGCCAGCAGTTTTCGGGCGGTTATCACAGATACGCAGTATTTT.

This clonotype was recorded at least ten times. The chain uses TRBV20-1 and TRBJ2-5; tentative D call: TRBD2 (7 bases). The CDR3 spans 13 residues. Germline CDR1 reads DFQATT; CDR2 reads SNEGSKA (reference sequence). Trimming left V 6 bases short and J 5 bases short, with 16 bases between. DNA for the CDR3: TGCAGTGCCATTGGGGGGGCGGTCGAGACCCAGTACTTC. Its translation is CSAIGGAVETQYF.

Many counts were recorded for this clonotype. The rearrangement uses TRBV20-1 and TRBJ2-3; TRBD1 might be the D (6 bases). CDR3 length: 14 amino acids. Germline V gives CDR1 DFQATT, CDR2 SNEGSKA (reference sequence). The CDR3 sequence: CSPKRGGETDTQYF. CDR3 coding DNA: TGCAGCCCAAAACGAGGGGGTGAGACAGATACGCAGTATTTT.

The table lists this clonotype with many counts. The J gene is TRBJ2-5, the V gene TRBV5-1; D may be TRBD1 (6 bases). Germline CDR1 and CDR2: SGHRS and YFSETQ. V was shortened by 4 bases and J by 1 base, with 8 bases between the two germline ends. The CDR3 runs 13 residues. The CDR3 loop is CASSEDSQETQYF. CDR3 nucleotide sequence: TGCGCCAGCAGCGAGGACAGCCAAGAGACCCAGTACTTC.

This clonotype was seen repeatedly, ten times or more. This chain uses TRBV10-3 with TRBJ2-7; no clear D gene. The length of the CDR3 is 15 residues. Looked up from germline, CDR1 is ENHRY and CDR2 is SYGVKD. V was pared by 6 bases and J by 0 bases, with 15 bases between. The CDR3 protein is CAISSLTGSSYEQYF. The CDR3 region has the DNA TGTGCCATCAGCTCCCTGACGGGTAGCTCCTACGAGCAGTACTTC.

The table lists this clonotype with many counts. The chain combines TRBV12-3 or TRBV12-4 with TRBJ2-7, with D perhaps TRBD1 (6 bases). The CDR3 spans 14 residues. V lost 4 bases to trimming and J lost 7 bases, with 17 bases between them. DNA of the CDR3: TGTGCCAGCAGTTGGAGCAGGGGTTTTGGGGAGCAGTACTTC. This codes for CASSWSRGFGEQYF.

This clonotype was observed at least ten times. Here the CDR3 DNA reads TGCAGCGTTGTGGGCTTACGCGAGCAGTACTTC. This translates into CSVVGLREQYF. This chain links TRBV29-1 with TRBJ2-7; no clear D. V lost 4 bases and J lost 6, with 10 bases in between. The CDR3 runs 11 residues. Germline assignment: CDR1 SQVTM and CDR2 ANQGSEA.

The CDR3 sequence: CSATRAEQFF. The CDR3, as DNA: TGCAGTGCTACCCGTGCGGAGCAGTTCTTC. This chain uses TRBV20-1 with TRBJ2-1; D gene unclear. V lost 4 bases and J 10 bases, leaving 8 bases between the germline ends. This CDR3 comprises 10 residues. Germline V CDR1 and CDR2: DFQATT, SNEGSKA (reference sequence).

This clonotype appeared many times. The rearrangement joins TRBV5-1 to TRBJ1-4; D gene unclear. The CDR3 covers 15 residues. The V and J ends lost 2 bases and 0 bases respectively, with 8 bases between them. The germline CDR1 and CDR2 sequences are SGHRS and YFSETQ. CDR3: CASSFRAATNEKLFF. The DNA for the CDR3 is TGCGCCAGCAGCTTTCGGGCTGCAACTAATGAAAAACTGTTTTTT.

This clonotype was recorded many times. The rearrangement uses TRBV6-1 and TRBJ1-4, with 9 bases lining up with TRBD1. Trimming cost V 5 bases and J 7 bases; bases outside gene matches: 11. This CDR3 region has 16 residues. Germline lookup yields CDR1 MNHNS and CDR2 SASEGT. CDR3 DNA: TGTGCCAGCAGTACCGGACAGGGGATAGGGAGTGAAAAACTGTTTTTT. Translated: CASSTGQGIGSEKLFF.

This clonotype was observed a handful of times. The CDR3 DNA reads as TGTGCCAGCAGCGCCCGGGCCCGCAATGAGCAGTACTTC. Translation gives CASSARARNEQYF. This chain joins TRBV7-2 and TRBJ2-7; D gene ambiguous. The germline V and J ends were trimmed by 5 bases and 7 bases, with 15 bases remaining between them. The CDR3 has 13 amino acids. Germline loops: CDR1 SGHTA, CDR2 FQGNSA.

The sample holds many counts of this clonotype. The chain carries TRBV20-1 and TRBJ2-7; D unclear. Trimming left V 6 bases short and J 7 bases short, with 19 bases between. This CDR3 region has 13 residues. Germline-derived CDR1 and CDR2 are DFQATT and SNEGSKA (reference sequence). The CDR3 region is CSAPRGGIGEQYF. The CDR3, as DNA: TGCAGTGCCCCCCGCGGTGGGATAGGGGAGCAGTACTTC.

In its sample, this clonotype was seen many times. The genes are TRBV3-1 and TRBJ1-1; D unresolved. Trimming took 7 bases from V and 4 from J, leaving 13 bases between them. The CDR3 loop spans 13 amino acids. Germline V gives CDR1 LGHDT, CDR2 YNNKEL (reference sequence). Here the CDR3 reads CASTNRELTEAFF. In DNA, the CDR3 is TGTGCCAGCACAAATAGGGAGCTCACTGAAGCTTTCTTT.

This clonotype was observed a few times. The chain combines TRBV10-3 with TRBJ2-7; D call uncertain. The germline gives CDR1 ENHRY, CDR2 SYGVKD. Trimming took off 1 base at V and 0 bases at J, with 7 bases between the two ends. The CDR3 is 14 amino acids. The CDR3 is CAISEFTVSYEQYF. The CDR3 DNA follows: TGTGCCATCAGTGAGTTTACAGTCTCCTACGAGCAGTACTTC.

This clonotype was recorded at least ten times. This CDR3 is CASELTGSNTEAFF. The CDR3 DNA sequence: TGTGCCAGCGAACTCACAGGGAGCAACACTGAAGCTTTCTTT. This sequence joins TRBV28 and TRBJ1-1; the D gene is possibly TRBD1 (6 bases). The ends were cut back, 8 bases at V and 2 bases at J, with 15 bases in the middle. This CDR3 comprises 14 residues. CDR1 and CDR2 (germline): MDHEN, SYDVKM.

Comment on this clonotype: Possible read error: a much larger clone is one base away. The V and J genes are TRBV5-1 and TRBJ1-2; the D gene is possibly TRBD1 (6 bases). There are 13 residues in the CDR3. The germline V and J ends were trimmed by 5 bases and 8 bases, with 16 bases remaining between them. The V gene's germline CDR1 is SGHRS and CDR2 YFSETQ. This CDR3 reads CASRSGGRAGYTF. For the CDR3, the DNA is TGCGCCAGCAGATCCGGGGGCAGGGCAGGCTACACCTTC.

Many counts were recorded for this clonotype. The chain combines TRBV20-1 with TRBJ2-1; TRBD2 matches 13 bases. The CDR3 is 15 amino acids. After removal of 2 bases from V and 7 bases from J, the junction contained 5 bases not matched to a gene. The germline gives CDR1 DFQATT, CDR2 SNEGSKA (reference sequence). CDR3 nucleotides: TGCAGTGCTAGATCCGGGACTAGCGGGATTAATGAGCAGTTCTTC. Translating gives CSARSGTSGINEQFF.

This clonotype came up many times. The chain combines TRBV18 with TRBJ2-1; a possible D gene is TRBD1 (5 bases). This CDR3 is 15 amino acids long. Germline CDR1 KGHSH, CDR2 LQKENI. V was shortened by 1 base and J by 0 bases, with 7 bases between the two germline ends. CDR3 sequence reads: CASSPRQGSYNEQFF. CDR3 nucleotides: TGTGCCAGCTCACCACGCCAGGGCTCCTACAATGAGCAGTTCTTC.

This clonotype appeared many times. The J gene is TRBJ2-7, the V gene TRBV4-2; 9 bases match TRBD2. The CDR3 totals 18 residues. V gave up 3 bases and J gave up 0 bases; unmatched junction bases: 12. Germline loops: CDR1 LGHNA, CDR2 YNFKEQ. The CDR3, as DNA: TGTGCCAGCAGCCAGGTCGTCTCTAGCGGGATGCTCTCCTACGAGCAGTACTTC. This gives the protein CASSQVVSSGMLSYEQYF.

This clonotype was seen repeatedly, ten times or more. This sequence joins TRBV5-1 and TRBJ2-1; 7 bases agree with TRBD2. Germline V gives CDR1 SGHRS, CDR2 YFSETQ. J was trimmed by 14 bases and V by 0 bases; bases with no gene match: 5. The CDR3 is 12 amino acids. The CDR3 DNA reads TGCGCCAGCAGCTTGGTCCGCGGGGGAAAGTTCTTC. Encoded protein: CASSLVRGGKFF.

This clonotype was seen more than once but under ten times. The rearrangement uses TRBV7-2 and TRBJ2-2, with 8 bases fitting TRBD1. The CDR3 totals 14 residues. Germline assignment: CDR1 SGHTA and CDR2 FQGNSA. Unmatched junction bases numbered 4, after V lost 5 bases and J lost 5 bases. DNA for the CDR3: TGTGCCAGCAGCATTCAGGGGGCAACCGGGGAGCTGTTTTTT. This gives the protein CASSIQGATGELFF.

The table lists this clonotype with many counts. The V gene is TRBV12-3 or TRBV12-4, the J gene TRBJ2-5, with 7 nucleotides matching TRBD1. J was trimmed by 4 bases and V by 6 bases; bases with no gene match: 5. The CDR3 extends over 13 amino acids. This CDR3 is CASSRDSLETQYF. For the CDR3, the DNA is TGTGCCAGCAGCCGGGACAGCTTAGAGACCCAGTACTTC.